The 13 T cell receptor beta chains presented below share a single source sample, sequenced in a study of blood T cell repertoires in COVID-19. The assay was immunoSEQ multiplex PCR, and TCRdb's table has in-frame clones only and misses some. The repertoire holds about 300,000 clones, with 80% to 90% as singletons. Sequencing was carried out using peripheral blood. These receptors came from a woman between 45 and 60 years old with acute or convalescent COVID-19.

The CDR3 nucleotides read TGTGCCAGCAGCGTCGAGGACAGGGAGGTCATGAACACTGAAGCTTTCTTT. Amino acid sequence: CASSVEDREVMNTEAFF. The V call is TRBV9, the J call TRBJ1-1, with 8 positions matching TRBD1. Trimming cost V 2 bases and J 0 bases; bases outside gene matches: 9. The germline V gene has CDR1 SGDLS and CDR2 YYNGEE. The CDR3 extends over 17 amino acids.

The rearrangement joins TRBV19 to TRBJ2-6; 8 nucleotides agree with TRBD1. The CDR3 covers 18 residues. CDR1 is LNHDA, CDR2 SQIVND, per germline (reference sequence). The junction had 11 bases not matched to a gene; V was cut back by 5 bases and J by 2 bases. Here the CDR3 DNA reads TGTGCCAGTAGTCCTCAGGGGGCGCACGTAACTGGGGCCAACGTCCTGACTTTC. The encoded protein is CASSPQGAHVTGANVLTF. The full variable domain, its missing parts supplied by reference TRBV19 and TRBJ2-6, is DGGITQSPKYLFRKEGQNVTLSCEQNLNHDAMYWYRQDPGQGLRLIYYSQIVNDFQKGDIAEGYSVSREKKESFPLTVTSAQKNPTAFYLCASSPQGAHVTGANVLTFGAGSRLTVL.

The rearrangement joins TRBV9 to TRBJ2-1, with TRBD2 matching over 10 bases. This CDR3 is built from 16 residues. Germline V gene sequence: CDR1 SGDLS, CDR2 YYNGEE. The J segment lost 7 bases and the V segment lost 4 bases, leaving 11 bases of the junction unmatched. CDR3 protein: CASSPVPLAGVNEQFF. In nucleotides, the CDR3 is TGTGCCAGCAGCCCCGTCCCCCTAGCGGGGGTAAATGAGCAGTTCTTC.

This clone was counted once. Other nucleotide sequences from this sample produce the same CDR3. The J gene is TRBJ2-3, the V gene TRBV24-1; the D gene is possibly TRBD1 (6 bases). V dropped 2 bases and J dropped 3 bases, with 8 bases sitting between them. This CDR3 is built from 14 residues. Germline V gene data show CDR1 as KGHDR and CDR2 as SFDVKD. The CDR3 coding sequence is TGTGCCACCAGTGATTACAGGGATACAGATACGCAGTATTTT. Translating gives CATSDYRDTDTQYF.

This sequence joins TRBV2 and TRBJ1-2; a possible D gene is TRBD1 (6 bases). In germline, CDR1 is SNHLY, CDR2 FYNNEI. V was cut by 4 bases and J by 4 bases, with 10 bases left in between. The CDR3 is made up of 13 amino acids. For the CDR3, the DNA is TGTGCCAGCAGTGGTGGACAGAGCTATGGCTACACCTTC. Translating it yields CASSGGQSYGYTF. The whole variable domain, remainder taken from reference TRBV2 and TRBJ1-2, is EPEVTQTPSHQVTQMGQEVILRCVPISNHLYFYWYRQILGQKVEFLVSFYNNEISEKSEIFDDQFSVERPDGSNFTLKIRSTKLEDSAMYFCASSGGQSYGYTFGSGTRLTVV.

The chain is built from TRBV4-1 and TRBJ1-1; 9 bases are shared with TRBD1. Germline loops: CDR1 MGHRA, CDR2 YSYEKL. The length of the CDR3 is 15 residues. Trimming removed 3 bases from V and 4 bases from J; junction bases left unmatched: 6. The CDR3 DNA is TGCGCCAGCAGCCACGTACAGGGGGCGGGCACTGAAGCTTTCTTT. Amino acids: CASSHVQGAGTEAFF.

There are a few counts of this clone. The chain's CDR3 is CASSEGQGTEAFF. CDR3 in DNA: TGTGCCAGCAGTGAGGGGCAGGGCACTGAAGCTTTCTTT. The chain is built from TRBV2 and TRBJ1-1; D possibly corresponds to TRBD1 (5 bases). The CDR3 sequence is 13 residues long. The V end was cut by 3 bases, the J end by 4 bases, with 9 bases between. CDR1 and CDR2 from the germline V gene are SNHLY and FYNNEI.

This clone has just one count. This chain uses TRBV5-4 with TRBJ2-2; 7 nucleotides agree with TRBD2. This CDR3 has 14 residues. Germline assignment: CDR1 SGHNT and CDR2 YYREEE (reference sequence). V lost 2 bases, J lost 4 bases, and 2 bases stayed unmatched. CDR3 amino acids: CASSFPSGTGELFF. Written as DNA, the CDR3 is TGTGCCAGCAGCTTCCCTAGCGGCACCGGGGAGCTGTTTTTT.

This chain joins TRBV6-5 and TRBJ1-2; possibly TRBD1 for D (6 bases). CDR3 size: 16 residues. Germline CDR1 and CDR2: MNHEY and SVGAGI. Trimming shortened V by 1 base and J by 1 base, and 13 bases separated the two germline ends. CDR3 in DNA: TGTGCCAGCAGTTACTTCCGCGAGGGGGTTAACTATGGCTACACCTTC. Its protein is CASSYFREGVNYGYTF.

In this sample, this clone turned up once. The rearrangement uses TRBV5-4 and TRBJ1-1, with 8 bases matching TRBD1. V shed 3 bases, J shed 5 bases, and the junction held 6 bases outside the gene matches. Germline CDR1 and CDR2: SGHNT and YYREEE (reference sequence). The CDR3 runs 14 residues. CDR3 region: CASSSATGGTEAFF. The CDR3 DNA is TGTGCCAGCAGCTCGGCTACAGGGGGGACTGAAGCTTTCTTT.

This clone was seen repeatedly, ten times or more. The genes are TRBV5-4 and TRBJ2-2; 10 bases fit TRBD1. V gave up 5 bases and J gave up 2 bases; unmatched junction bases: 6. The CDR3 sequence is 16 residues long. Germline CDR1 reads SGHNT; CDR2 reads YYREEE (reference sequence). The CDR3 loop reads CASRGDRGLNTGELFF. The CDR3 DNA sequence: TGTGCCAGCAGGGGGGACAGGGGCCTTAACACCGGGGAGCTGTTTTTT.

The V gene is TRBV23-1, the J gene TRBJ1-6; D unclear. TRBV23-1 is filed as an ORF, its function uncertain. This CDR3 has 14 amino acids. Deletions cut 2 bases from V and 7 bases from J, with 9 bases between. The CDR3 nucleotides read TGCGCCAGCAGTCAAGAGAGGTGCAATTCACCCCTCCACTTT. It translates to CASSQERCNSPLHF.

This chain connects TRBV19 to TRBJ1-2, with no clear D. This CDR3 is built from 12 residues. Trimming removed 3 bases at V and 8 bases at J, with 10 bases between. Germline CDR1 is LNHDA and CDR2 is SQIVND (reference sequence). The CDR3 coding sequence is TGTGCCAGTAGTATCGGGAAATTCGGCTACACCTTC. Protein sequence: CASSIGKFGYTF.